This T cell receptor (beta chain) was captured by sequencing in a study of vaccination and CD4 T cells after COVID-19. Study results and limitations: Spike mono-reactivity was shown by 304 of 307 vaccine-specific clones in convalescent patients.

The CDR3 extends over 18 amino acids. With V trimmed by 3 bases and J by 3 bases, 13 bases remained unmatched. Germline V gene sequence: CDR1 DFQATT, CDR2 SNEGSKA (reference sequence). Treatment here: roughly 11-day PBMC culture with coronavirus spike peptide pools or control peptides (ViraFEST assay). This clonotype turned up a few times. The antigen is not known. The assay that was used to sequence DNA from cultured CD4+ T cells was the Oncomine TCR Beta short-read assay. TCRdb re-called the PCR reads with MiXCR, one entry per CDR3 protein. The sample lists roughly 13,000 distinct CDR3 sequences, less than 30% occurring once.

The genes are TRBV20-1 and TRBJ2-3, with 12 positions matching TRBD1. This clonotype was sampled from a human donor who received a COVID-19 vaccine. The sample here was CD4+ T cells from blood, cultured in vitro, taken before SARS-CoV-2 vaccination. The CDR3 DNA reads as TGCAGTGCTAGCGGGACAGGGGGCGCCGCTTTAGGTACAGATACGCAGTATTTT. Translated, it gives CSASGTGGAALGTDTQYF.